The 14 T cell receptor beta chains listed next were all sequenced from one sample in a study of glioma-infiltrating T cells after dendritic cell vaccination. Repertoires were generated with immunoSEQ multiplex PCR, while TCRdb's copy carries only in-frame clones and drops some. This repertoire shows about 87,000 clones, around 90% found once; its top ten account for 3% to 4%. This sample comprised blood, obtained before dendritic cell vaccination. These receptors were obtained from a human donor with glioblastoma.

The chain recombines TRBV27 with TRBJ2-3, with D perhaps TRBD1 (6 bases). Germline lookup yields CDR1 MNHEY and CDR2 SMNVEV (reference sequence). V lost 4 bases and J 2 bases, leaving 10 bases between the germline ends. This CDR3 is built from 14 residues. The DNA of the CDR3 is TGTGCCAGCAGTTCGGACAGAACCACAGATACGCAGTATTTT. It yields the protein CASSSDRTTDTQYF.

The chain combines TRBV28 with TRBJ2-7, with TRBD2 matching over 7 bases. The CDR3 totals 15 residues. Germline lookup yields CDR1 MDHEN and CDR2 SYDVKM. With V trimmed by 7 bases and J by 5 bases, 14 bases remained unmatched. The CDR3 sequence: CASTVGGGLGDEQYF. CDR3 coding DNA: TGTGCCAGCACCGTGGGGGGGGGACTTGGTGACGAGCAGTACTTC.

The rearrangement joins TRBV7-9 to TRBJ2-6; TRBD2 matches at 8 bases. The CDR3 is 17 amino acids. The trim removed 5 bases at V and 0 bases at J, leaving 6 bases unmatched. CDR1 is SEHNR and CDR2 is FQNEAQ in the germline V gene (reference sequence). This chain's CDR3 is CASSRRGGNSGANVLTF. The CDR3 region has the DNA TGTGCCAGCAGCCGTCGGGGGGGGAACTCTGGGGCCAACGTCCTGACTTTC.

The J gene is TRBJ2-3, the V gene TRBV19; D is possibly TRBD1 (6 bases). Germline V gives CDR1 LNHDA, CDR2 SQIVND (reference sequence). V gave up 4 bases and J gave up 3 bases, with 17 bases separating them. The CDR3 length is 16 residues. The DNA of the CDR3 is TGTGCCAGTAGTAGTGGTGTATGGGGGCGGACAGATACGCAGTATTTT. Residues: CASSSGVWGRTDTQYF.

V is TRBV21-1 and J is TRBJ2-2; no DNA check was done on the table's D call, TRBD2. TRBV21-1 is labeled a pseudogene. The CDR3 has 18 residues. The CDR3 loop reads CASRLAGVSGLFTGELFF. In DNA form, the CDR3 reads TGTGCCAGCAGATTAGCGGGAGTAAGTGGTTTGTTCACCGGGGAGCTGTTTTTT.

This clone was detected only once. CDR3 sequence (DNA): TGTGCCAGCAGTGAAGCCCGGTGGTCCTCCTACGAGCAGTACTTC. Translating it yields CASSEARWSSYEQYF. The chain carries TRBV6-1 and TRBJ2-7; D gene unclear. This CDR3 is built from 15 residues. The V gene lost 0 bases and the J gene lost 0 bases, with 9 bases spanning the gap. Germline V gene lookup returns CDR1 MNHNS and CDR2 SASEGT.

This chain uses TRBV12-1 with TRBJ2-1; the D call TRBD2 from the table was never checked on the DNA. TRBV12-1 is deemed a pseudogene. The CDR3 has 15 amino acids. CDR3 in amino acids: CASSLSGRAHNEQFF. DNA for the CDR3: TGTGCCAGCAGCCTAAGCGGGAGGGCCCACAATGAGCAGTTCTTC.

The chain joins TRBV10-3 to TRBJ1-5, with a possible D match to TRBD1 (5 bases). The CDR3 has 15 residues. Germline V gene data show CDR1 as ENHRY and CDR2 as SYGVKD. V was clipped by 0 bases and J by 5 bases, with 11 bases between them. The CDR3: CAISESRQGDQPQHF. As DNA, the CDR3 is TGTGCCATCAGTGAGTCGAGGCAGGGTGATCAGCCCCAGCATTTT.

The gene calls are TRBV11-3 and TRBJ2-1; 8 positions match TRBD2. Unmatched junction bases numbered 26, after V lost 1 base and J lost 12 bases. This CDR3 has 20 residues. Germline V gene lookup returns CDR1 SGHNT and CDR2 YENEEA. CDR3 DNA: TGTGCCAGCAGCTTAGGGGGGTCTCAATCACCTACTAGCGGACAACGTGGGCAGTTCTTC. Amino acids: CASSLGGSQSPTSGQRGQFF.

V and J are TRBV29-1 and TRBJ2-1; 10 bases match TRBD2. V shed 4 bases, J shed 9 bases, and the junction held 9 bases outside the gene matches. Germline loops: CDR1 SQVTM, CDR2 ANQGSEA. The CDR3 is 14 residues long. The CDR3 DNA reads as TGCAGCGTTGCTAGCGGGGGCCTTGGTGGTGAGCAGTTCTTC. Its protein product is CSVASGGLGGEQFF.

The chain recombines TRBV7-6 with TRBJ2-3; 9 nucleotides line up with TRBD2. This CDR3 has 16 amino acids. J gave up 6 bases and V 1 base, and 8 bases lay outside the gene matches. CDR1 and CDR2 (germline): SGHVS, FNYEAQ. Here the CDR3 reads CASSLEVAGVIDTQYF. Written as DNA, the CDR3 is TGTGCCAGCAGCTTAGAAGTAGCGGGAGTGATTGATACGCAGTATTTT.

V and J are TRBV5-1 and TRBJ2-5; D perhaps matches TRBD2 (5 bases). In germline, CDR1 is SGHRS, CDR2 YFSETQ. Trimming took off 3 bases at V and 3 bases at J, with 12 bases between the two ends. This CDR3 has 14 residues. CDR3 residues: CASSSPGTKETQYF. The CDR3 region has the DNA TGCGCCAGCAGCTCGCCGGGAACGAAAGAGACCCAGTACTTC.

The chain employs TRBV6-1 and TRBJ2-3; D perhaps matches TRBD2 (6 bases). This CDR3 contains 15 residues. V was trimmed by 10 bases and J by 0 bases, leaving 17 bases between them. Per germline, CDR1 MNHNS and CDR2 SASEGT. The CDR3 coding sequence is TGTGCCACAACAACTAGCAGCACTAGCACAGATACGCAGTATTTT. Encoded protein: CATTTSSTSTDTQYF.

The CDR3 spells CASRREDRDRGRREKLFF. DNA of the CDR3: TGTGCCAGCAGACGAGAAGACCGGGACAGGGGTAGGCGTGAAAAACTGTTTTTT. The chain employs TRBV7-9 and TRBJ1-4, with TRBD1 matching over 10 bases. Germline lookup yields CDR1 SEHNR and CDR2 FQNEAQ (reference sequence). Trimming removed 6 bases from V and 7 bases from J; junction bases left unmatched: 17. This CDR3 region has 18 residues.